A single sample is the source of the 13 T cell receptor beta chains below, sequenced in a study of shared clonotypes between healthy human individuals. Using immunoSEQ multiplex PCR, the repertoire was profiled, and TCRdb retains in-frame clones only, with some absent. The profile shows about 380,000 clones, about 96% of them singletons. The source material was memory CD8+ T cells sorted from blood. The subset is: CD45RO+ cells pooled with CCR7-negative TemRA cells. These receptors all come from a man aged 25-45 years in good health.

This chain links TRBV18 with TRBJ1-1; 10 bases are shared with TRBD1. From germline, CDR1 is KGHSH and CDR2 LQKENI. V was pared by 4 bases and J by 8 bases, with 10 bases of the junction left unmatched. The CDR3 contains 15 residues. The CDR3, as DNA: TGTGCCAGCTCACTTATCCTGGGACAGGGGACGGAAGCTTTCTTT. Translating it yields CASSLILGQGTEAFF.

J is TRBJ2-7 and V is TRBV28, with D tentatively TRBD1 (6 bases). CDR1 and CDR2 from the germline V gene are MDHEN and SYDVKM. This CDR3 is built from 10 residues. Trimming removed 4 bases at V and 9 bases at J, with 7 bases between. CDR3 amino acids: CASSSGAQYF. The CDR3 DNA is TGTGCCAGCAGTTCAGGGGCGCAGTACTTC.

This chain connects TRBV7-2 to TRBJ2-1; D gene uncertain. Germline V CDR1 and CDR2: SGHTA, FQGNSA. This CDR3 comprises 14 residues. With 5 bases removed from V and 0 bases from J, the gap between germline ends came to 8 bases. Written as DNA, the CDR3 is TGTGCCAGCAGCCGCCAAAGCTCCTACAATGAGCAGTTCTTC. This translates into CASSRQSSYNEQFF.

The gene calls are TRBV7-9 and TRBJ2-7; no reliable D call. This CDR3 is 12 amino acids long. Germline CDR1 and CDR2: SEHNR and FQNEAQ (reference sequence). V lost 7 bases and J 9 bases, leaving 16 bases between the germline ends. CDR3 nucleotide sequence: TGTGCCAGCATGCCCCAAAACGGGTGGCAGTACTTC. Its protein is CASMPQNGWQYF. Supplemented by reference TRBV7-9 and TRBJ2-7, the full variable domain reads DTGVSQNPRHKITKRGQNVTFRCDPISEHNRLYWYRQTLGQGPEFLTYFQNEAQLEKSRLLSDRFSAERPKGSFSTLEIQRTEQGDSAMYLCASMPQNGWQYFGPGTRLTVT.

The chain carries TRBV11-2 and TRBJ1-2; D remains unclear. Germline CDR1 reads SGHAT; CDR2 reads FQNNGV. Trimming left V 1 base short and J 8 bases short, with 14 bases between. The CDR3 is 14 amino acids. The CDR3 DNA reads as TGTGCCAGCAGCTTAGTCCCCGGGGTGGGGGGCTACACCTTC. Protein: CASSLVPGVGGYTF.

This chain uses TRBV6-5 with TRBJ1-3; D might be TRBD1 (6 bases). There are 13 residues in the CDR3. V lost 2 bases and J 5 bases, leaving 7 bases between the germline ends. Germline lookup yields CDR1 MNHEY and CDR2 SVGAGI. CDR3: CASSYGDRNTIYF. CDR3 in DNA: TGTGCCAGCAGTTACGGGGACAGAAACACCATATATTTT.

The chain carries TRBV19 and TRBJ1-5; no clear D. Germline CDR1 reads LNHDA; CDR2 reads SQIVND (reference sequence). Trimming pared 4 bases from V and 8 bases from J, leaving 9 bases between. The CDR3 sequence is 12 residues long. Here the CDR3 DNA reads TGTGCCAGTAGTACGAAGACGGAGCCCCAGCATTTT. Its protein is CASSTKTEPQHF.

The chain combines TRBV15 with TRBJ2-1; perhaps TRBD2 as D (5 bases). V lost 5 bases and J 7 bases, leaving 21 bases between the germline ends. This CDR3 is built from 16 residues. Germline lookup yields CDR1 LNHNV and CDR2 YYDKDF (reference sequence). The DNA of the CDR3 is TGTGCCACCAGCCCCGTCAGGATGGGTACTAGGAATGAGCAGTTCTTC. Residues: CATSPVRMGTRNEQFF.

V is TRBV27 and J is TRBJ1-5; D is ambiguous. V was shortened by 7 bases and J by 0 bases, with 13 bases between the two germline ends. This CDR3 has 15 residues. The germline CDR1 and CDR2 sequences are MNHEY and SMNVEV (reference sequence). The CDR3 sequence is CASKYPTTSNQPQHF. As DNA, the CDR3 is TGTGCCAGCAAGTACCCCACTACTAGCAATCAGCCCCAGCATTTT.

This clone has a single count. The chain links TRBV30 to TRBJ2-7; 9 bases agree with TRBD2. The CDR3 length is 16 residues. The J segment lost 0 bases and the V segment lost 8 bases, leaving 14 bases of the junction unmatched. Germline V lookup: CDR1 GTSNPN, CDR2 SVGIG (reference sequence). CDR3 residues: CAGERATSGSSYEQYF. In DNA, the CDR3 is TGTGCCGGCGAAAGAGCGACTAGCGGAAGCTCCTACGAGCAGTACTTC.

The chain links TRBV18 to TRBJ2-7; 10 bases are shared with TRBD2. Germline V gene sequence: CDR1 KGHSH, CDR2 LQKENI. The length of the CDR3 is 17 residues. The J segment lost 2 bases and the V segment lost 2 bases, leaving 9 bases of the junction unmatched. Written as DNA, the CDR3 is TGTGCCAGCTCACCATTTGAATCGAGCGGGAGGGCCTACGAGCAGTACTTC. Translating it yields CASSPFESSGRAYEQYF.

The CDR3 sequence is CASSLEGQGTEQYF. CDR3 nucleotides: TGCGCCAGCAGCTTGGAGGGACAGGGGACGGAGCAGTACTTC. The chain couples TRBV5-1 to TRBJ2-7; 10 nucleotides align to TRBD1. Germline assignment: CDR1 SGHRS and CDR2 YFSETQ. The CDR3 loop spans 14 amino acids. V lost 0 bases to trimming and J lost 7 bases; unmatched junction nucleotides: 4.

The V and J genes are TRBV6-1 and TRBJ2-1; D gene unclear. Germline V gene sequence: CDR1 MNHNS, CDR2 SASEGT. V gave up 6 bases and J gave up 4 bases, with 7 bases separating them. This CDR3 comprises 12 residues. CDR3 amino acids: CASRETYNEQFF. The CDR3 nucleotides are TGTGCCAGCAGGGAGACGTACAATGAGCAGTTCTTC.